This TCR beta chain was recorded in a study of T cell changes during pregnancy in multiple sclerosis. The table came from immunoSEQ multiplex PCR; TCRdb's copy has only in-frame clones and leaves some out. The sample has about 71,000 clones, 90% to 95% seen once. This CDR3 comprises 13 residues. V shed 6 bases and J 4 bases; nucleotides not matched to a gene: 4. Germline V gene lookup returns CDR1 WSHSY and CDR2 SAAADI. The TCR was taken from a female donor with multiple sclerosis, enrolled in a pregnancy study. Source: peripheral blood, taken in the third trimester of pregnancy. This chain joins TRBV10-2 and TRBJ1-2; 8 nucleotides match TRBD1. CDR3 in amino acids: CASSRDRSYGYTF. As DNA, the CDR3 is TGCGCCAGCAGCCGGGACAGGTCCTATGGCTACACCTTC.